The 13 T cell receptor beta chains presented below share a single source sample, sequenced in a study of shared clonotypes between healthy human individuals. TCRdb's table, derived via immunoSEQ multiplex PCR, lists solely in-frame clones and lacks some. The data contain around 2,000,000 clones, roughly 96% of them singletons. The sample comprised naive CD4+ T cells sorted from blood. Sample subset: CD45RA+ positively selected. The source of these receptors is a young man in good health.

The CDR3 sequence: CASSLAQVPGYTF. For the CDR3, the DNA is TGTGCCAGCAGCTTAGCGCAAGTTCCGGGCTACACCTTC. The genes are TRBV7-9 and TRBJ1-2, with D uncertain. Trimming took off 0 bases at V and 8 bases at J, with 10 bases between the two ends. CDR3 length equals 13 residues. The germline V gene has CDR1 SEHNR and CDR2 FQNEAQ (reference sequence). The full variable domain, with the rest looked up from reference TRBV7-9 and TRBJ1-2, is DTGVSQNPRHKITKRGQNVTFRCDPISEHNRLYWYRQTLGQGPEFLTYFQNEAQLEKSRLLSDRFSAERPKGSFSTLEIQRTEQGDSAMYLCASSLAQVPGYTFGSGTRLTVV.

In its sample, this clone was seen a few times. The rearrangement links TRBV25-1 to TRBJ1-6; D call uncertain. The CDR3 length is 15 residues. Germline CDR1 and CDR2: MGHDK and SYGVNS. Trimming stripped 4 bases from V and 6 bases from J, with 13 bases between. The CDR3 spells CASSGIRGINSPLHF. DNA of the CDR3: TGTGCCAGCAGTGGAATCCGAGGGATTAATTCACCCCTCCACTTT.

This chain joins TRBV5-8 and TRBJ1-2, with D perhaps TRBD1 (5 bases). V was cut by 3 bases and J by 2 bases, with 17 bases left in between. The CDR3 is 16 amino acids. Germline-derived CDR1 and CDR2 are SGHTS and YDEGEE. The CDR3 protein is CASSWDVGRRNYGYTF. CDR3 sequence (DNA): TGTGCCAGCAGCTGGGATGTGGGGCGGAGGAACTATGGCTACACCTTC.

A remark on this clone: In the same sample, other DNA sequences code for this CDR3. V usage is TRBV5-1 and J usage is TRBJ2-1; D unclear. Trimming took off 0 bases at V and 3 bases at J, with 7 bases between the two ends. The CDR3 is made up of 14 amino acids. Germline CDR1 is SGHRS and CDR2 is YFSETQ. CDR3 bases: TGCGCCAGCAGCTTGGGTGGCATCTACAATGAGCAGTTCTTC. Translation: CASSLGGIYNEQFF.

The chain employs TRBV9 and TRBJ2-2, with D uncertain. Germline V gene data show CDR1 as SGDLS and CDR2 as YYNGEE. Trimming shortened V by 0 bases and J by 5 bases, and 17 bases separated the two germline ends. The CDR3 is 17 residues long. The DNA of the CDR3 is TGTGCCAGCAGCGTAGAGTCCCCGAACAGCCAGACCGGGGAGCTGTTTTTT. Its translation: CASSVESPNSQTGELFF.

The chain couples TRBV5-4 to TRBJ1-1, with TRBD1 identical over 9 bases. Trimming removed 4 bases from V and 1 base from J; junction bases left unmatched: 5. There are 15 residues in the CDR3. The germline V gene encodes CDR1 SGHNT and CDR2 YYREEE (reference sequence). The CDR3 is CASSRGQGPNTEAFF. CDR3 in DNA: TGTGCCAGCAGCCGCGGACAGGGGCCGAACACTGAAGCTTTCTTT.

The rearrangement uses TRBV18 and TRBJ2-1; D may be TRBD1 or TRBD2 (6 bases each). Trimming pared 4 bases from V and 8 bases from J, leaving 15 bases between. Per the germline V gene, CDR1 is KGHSH and CDR2 is LQKENI. The CDR3 consists of 14 residues. The CDR3 region is CASSLAWGADEQFF. The CDR3 bases are TGTGCCAGCTCACTAGCTTGGGGGGCCGATGAGCAGTTCTTC.

V gene TRBV28 combines with J gene TRBJ2-3; 9 bases are a match to TRBD1. The CDR3 runs 15 residues. The V and J ends lost 2 bases and 5 bases, in that order; junction bases with no gene match: 5. Germline assignment: CDR1 MDHEN and CDR2 SYDVKM. Here the CDR3 reads CASSLPGQGKDTQYF. The CDR3 DNA reads as TGTGCCAGCAGTTTACCGGGACAGGGAAAAGATACGCAGTATTTT.

This chain uses TRBV6-5 with TRBJ2-7, with D maybe TRBD2 (5 bases). V was trimmed by 10 bases and J by 0 bases, leaving 10 bases between them. Germline V lookup: CDR1 MNHEY, CDR2 SVGAGI. CDR3 length equals 12 residues. The CDR3 spells CATSRDSYEQYF. In DNA, the CDR3 is TGTGCCACTAGTCGGGACTCCTACGAGCAGTACTTC.

This chain joins TRBV7-3 and TRBJ2-3; D not resolved. The germline V and J ends were trimmed by 1 base and 6 bases, with 17 bases remaining between them. This CDR3 has 16 residues. Germline values: CDR1 SGHTA, CDR2 FQGTGA. CDR3 DNA sequence: TGTGCCAGCAGCTTAAGTTCTGGTCTAGAAGTTGATACGCAGTATTTT. It yields the protein CASSLSSGLEVDTQYF.

This chain links TRBV6-1 with TRBJ1-1; TRBD1 matches 7 bases. Germline loops: CDR1 MNHNS, CDR2 SASEGT. CDR3 length equals 12 residues. J gave up 6 bases and V 5 bases, and 3 bases lay outside the gene matches. As DNA, the CDR3 is TGTGCCAGCAGTCGACAGGGTTCTGAAGCTTTCTTT. Translating it yields CASSRQGSEAFF.

This clone has just one count. The chain has TRBV25-1 and TRBJ1-6, with D uncertain. The CDR3 runs 14 residues. Germline CDR1 and CDR2: MGHDK and SYGVNS. The ends were cut back, 6 bases at V and 7 bases at J, with 13 bases in the middle. For the CDR3, the DNA is TGTGCCAGCAGACAAACTCTAGAAAATTCACCCCTCCACTTT. Its translation: CASRQTLENSPLHF. Combining the CDR3 with reference TRBV25-1 and TRBJ1-6 gives the whole variable domain EADIYQTPRYLVIGTGKKITLECSQTMGHDKMYWYQQDPGMELHLIHYSYGVNSTEKGDLSSESTVSRIRTEHFPLTLESARPSHTSQYLCASRQTLENSPLHFGNGTRLTVT.

In this sample, this clone turned up a few times. The rearrangement links TRBV4-1 to TRBJ1-3; D uncertain. V was trimmed by 5 bases and J by 4 bases, leaving 9 bases between them. Germline loops: CDR1 MGHRA, CDR2 YSYEKL. This CDR3 has 13 residues. The CDR3 protein is CASSLQSGNTIYF. CDR3 nucleotide sequence: TGCGCCAGCAGCTTGCAGTCGGGAAACACCATATATTTT.